This T cell receptor (beta chain) was documented in a study of T cell responses to AZD1222 COVID-19 vaccine. In the case of this clone: No antigen is known for it.

This CDR3 is 13 amino acids long. Germline CDR1 is WSHSY and CDR2 is SAAADI. Trimming took off 7 bases at V and 1 base at J, with 7 bases between the two ends. Profiling relied on immunoSEQ multiplex PCR, and the TCRdb table lists in-frame clones only, not all of them. This table holds roughly 110,000 clones, over 80% found once. Whole-study results and caveats: Baseline serology detected seropositivity in only five or six AZD1222 recipients. It should be noted that donors were predominantly white British and more often female, and clonal diversity was possibly underestimated.

Sequencing was performed on peripheral blood, taken 28 days after the second AZD1222 dose. The TCR originated in an adult who received the AZD1222 COVID-19 vaccine. J is TRBJ2-2 and V is TRBV10-2; D remains ambiguous. The CDR3 sequence is CASTGLNTGELFF. CDR3 DNA: TGCGCCAGCACTGGTCTGAACACCGGGGAGCTGTTTTTT.